This TCR beta chain was recorded in a study of radiotherapy plus CTLA-4 blockade in lung cancer. Data came from immunoSEQ multiplex PCR; TCRdb stores just in-frame clones and leaves some out. The data contain about 73,000 clones, over 75% of them singletons. CDR1 is MNHEY, CDR2 SVGAGI, per germline. This CDR3 has 15 residues. Trimming shortened V by 6 bases and J by 3 bases, and 15 bases separated the two germline ends. The sample in question was peripheral blood, obtained from a patient treated with radiotherapy plus ipilimumab. The TCR comes from a human donor with non-small cell lung cancer that progressed on radiotherapy plus ipilimumab. The chain joins TRBV6-5 to TRBJ1-3, with a possible D match to TRBD1 (6 bases). CDR3: CASSQGRGSGNTIYF. In DNA form, the CDR3 reads TGTGCCAGCAGCCAAGGCAGGGGAAGTGGAAACACCATATATTTT.